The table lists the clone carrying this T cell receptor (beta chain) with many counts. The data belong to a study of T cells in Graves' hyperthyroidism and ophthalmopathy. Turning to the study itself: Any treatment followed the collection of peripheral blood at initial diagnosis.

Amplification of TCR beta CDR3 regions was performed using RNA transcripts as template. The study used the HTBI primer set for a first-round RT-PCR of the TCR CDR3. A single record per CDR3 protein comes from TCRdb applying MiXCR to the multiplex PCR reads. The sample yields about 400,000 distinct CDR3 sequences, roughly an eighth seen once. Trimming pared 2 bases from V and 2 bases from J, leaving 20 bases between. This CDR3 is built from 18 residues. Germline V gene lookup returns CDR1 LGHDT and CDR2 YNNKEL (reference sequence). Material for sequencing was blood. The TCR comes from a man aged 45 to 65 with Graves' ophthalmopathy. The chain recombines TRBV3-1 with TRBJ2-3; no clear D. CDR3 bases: TGTGCCAGCAGCCAACCCAAGACTTCTAGTGAGTACACAGATACGCAGTATTTT. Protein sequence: CASSQPKTSSEYTDTQYF.